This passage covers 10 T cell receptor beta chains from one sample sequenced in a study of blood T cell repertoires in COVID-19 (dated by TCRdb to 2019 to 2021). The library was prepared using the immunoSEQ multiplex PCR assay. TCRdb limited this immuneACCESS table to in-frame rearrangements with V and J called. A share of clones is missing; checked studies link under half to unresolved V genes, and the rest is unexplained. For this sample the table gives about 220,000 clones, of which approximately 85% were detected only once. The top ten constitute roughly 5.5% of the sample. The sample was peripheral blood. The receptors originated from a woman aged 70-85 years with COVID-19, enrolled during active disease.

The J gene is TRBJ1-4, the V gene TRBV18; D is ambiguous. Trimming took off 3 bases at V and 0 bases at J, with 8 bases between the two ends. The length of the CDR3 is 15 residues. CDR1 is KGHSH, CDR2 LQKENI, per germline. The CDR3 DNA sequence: TGTGCCAGCTCACCTACAGAATCAACTAATGAAAAACTGTTTTTT. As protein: CASSPTESTNEKLFF.

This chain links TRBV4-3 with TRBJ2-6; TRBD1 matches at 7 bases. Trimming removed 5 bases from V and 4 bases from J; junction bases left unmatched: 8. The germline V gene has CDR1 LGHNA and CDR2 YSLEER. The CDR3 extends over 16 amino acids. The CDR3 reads CASSFTGATGANVLTF. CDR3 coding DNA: TGCGCCAGCAGCTTTACAGGGGCTACCGGGGCCAACGTCCTGACTTTC.

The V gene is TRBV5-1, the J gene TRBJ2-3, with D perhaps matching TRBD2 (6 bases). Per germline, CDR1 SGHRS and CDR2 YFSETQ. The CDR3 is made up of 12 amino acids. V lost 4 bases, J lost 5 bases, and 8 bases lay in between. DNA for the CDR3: TGCGCCAGCAGCCCGGGAGTAGATACGCAGTATTTT. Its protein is CASSPGVDTQYF.

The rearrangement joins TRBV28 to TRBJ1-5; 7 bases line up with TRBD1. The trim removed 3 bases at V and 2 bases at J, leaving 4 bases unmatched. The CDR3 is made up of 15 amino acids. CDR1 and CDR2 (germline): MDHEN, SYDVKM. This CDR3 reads CASSFSGQGNQPQHF. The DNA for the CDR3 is TGTGCCAGCAGTTTCTCCGGACAGGGCAATCAGCCCCAGCATTTT.

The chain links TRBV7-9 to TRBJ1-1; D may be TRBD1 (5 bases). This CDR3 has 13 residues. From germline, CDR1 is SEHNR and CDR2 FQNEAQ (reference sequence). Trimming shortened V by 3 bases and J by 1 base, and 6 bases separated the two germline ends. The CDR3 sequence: CASSFGGNTEAFF. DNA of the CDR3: TGTGCCAGCAGCTTCGGGGGGAACACTGAAGCTTTCTTT.

CDR3 amino acids: CASSPGQSRMNTEAFF. CDR3 nucleotide sequence: TGTGCCAGCAGCCCGGGACAGAGCCGAATGAACACTGAAGCTTTCTTT. The chain has TRBV14 and TRBJ1-1; 7 bases agree with TRBD1. CDR1 is SGHDN and CDR2 is FVKESK in the germline V gene. J was trimmed by 0 bases and V by 4 bases; bases with no gene match: 8. This CDR3 has 16 amino acids.

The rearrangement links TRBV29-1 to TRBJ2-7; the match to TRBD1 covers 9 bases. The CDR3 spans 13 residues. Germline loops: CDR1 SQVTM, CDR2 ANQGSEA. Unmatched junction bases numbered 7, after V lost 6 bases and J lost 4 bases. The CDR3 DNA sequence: TGCAGCGTAGGAAAAGGACAGGGGTACGAGCAGTACTTC. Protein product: CSVGKGQGYEQYF.

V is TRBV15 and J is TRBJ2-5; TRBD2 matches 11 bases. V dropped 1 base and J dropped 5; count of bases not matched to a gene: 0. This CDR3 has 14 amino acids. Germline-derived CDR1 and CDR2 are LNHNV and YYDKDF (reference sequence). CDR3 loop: CATSRGTSGETQYF. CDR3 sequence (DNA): TGTGCCACCAGCAGAGGGACTAGCGGGGAGACCCAGTACTTC.

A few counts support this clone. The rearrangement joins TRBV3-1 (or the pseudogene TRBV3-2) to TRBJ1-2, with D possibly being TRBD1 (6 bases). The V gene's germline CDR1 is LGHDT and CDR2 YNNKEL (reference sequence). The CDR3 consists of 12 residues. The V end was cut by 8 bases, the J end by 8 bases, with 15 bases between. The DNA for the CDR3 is TGTGCCAGCTCTTTAGGACAGTTCGGCTACACCTTC. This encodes CASSLGQFGYTF.

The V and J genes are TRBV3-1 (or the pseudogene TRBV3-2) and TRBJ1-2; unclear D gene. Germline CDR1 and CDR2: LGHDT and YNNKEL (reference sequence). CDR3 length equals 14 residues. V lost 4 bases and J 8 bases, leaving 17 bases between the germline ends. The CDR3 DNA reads TGTGCCAGCAGCCGTTATGGTAACAGTAAAGGCTACACCTTC. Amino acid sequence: CASSRYGNSKGYTF.